This T cell receptor beta chain stems from a study of blood T cell repertoires in COVID-19. At the level of the study: Specimens from acute and convalescent COVID-19 originated in the United States, Italy and Spain. T cells, B-cell-depleted T cells, or PBMCs provided the cDNA or gDNA that served as material.

Original processing methods: Quantification of nucleated cells was approximated via reference gene primer amplification. Libraries were prepared by immunoSEQ multiplex PCR; TCRdb keeps only in-frame clonotypes and omits some of them. From that table come the V and J calls and clone size; the DNA was used to work out D and trimming. The sample records about 290,000 clones, 75% to 90% being singletons. The CDR3 has 16 amino acids. Trimming removed 3 bases from V and 5 bases from J; junction bases left unmatched: 10. Germline V gene data show CDR1 as SNHLY and CDR2 as FYNNEI. The TCR comes from a man aged 35-49 years with acute or convalescent COVID-19. V usage is TRBV2 and J usage is TRBJ1-5; 7 bases are shared with TRBD1. The sample was peripheral blood. The CDR3 region is CASSEVESQGHQPQHF. DNA for the CDR3: TGTGCCAGCAGTGAGGTCGAATCACAGGGGCATCAGCCCCAGCATTTT. Supplemented by reference TRBV2 and TRBJ1-5, the full variable domain reads EPEVTQTPSHQVTQMGQEVILRCVPISNHLYFYWYRQILGQKVEFLVSFYNNEISEKSEIFDDQFSVERPDGSNFTLKIRSTKLEDSAMYFCASSEVESQGHQPQHFGDGTRLSIL.